Listed below are T cell receptor beta chains from one sample, sequenced in a study of T cell changes during pregnancy in multiple sclerosis. Repertoires were generated with immunoSEQ multiplex PCR, while TCRdb's copy carries only in-frame clones and drops some. This sample has 100,000 or so clones; approximately 91% occur once, and the top ten carry around 3.1%. The material sequenced was peripheral blood, taken in the second trimester of pregnancy. Receptors originate from a female donor with multiple sclerosis, enrolled in a pregnancy study. The CDR3 runs from the conserved cysteine through the conserved F or W. The D gene is left open where the match is weak. Size is omitted from some rows. Given values are once, few, many or a class for expanded clones.

J,V,D,size,CDR3,DNA
TRBJ1-3,TRBV7-2,-,-,CASSLSGMGGDTIYF,TGTGCCAGCAGCCTATCGGGCATGGGGGGGGACACCATATATTTT
TRBJ2-3,TRBV19,TRBD1,-,CASSIVDRVIPDTQYF,TGTGCCAGTAGTATAGTGGACAGGGTGATCCCAGATACGCAGTATTTT
TRBJ2-7,TRBV11-3,TRBD1,-,CASSQTDRAYEQYF,TGTGCCAGCAGCCAAACGGACAGGGCTTACGAGCAGTACTTC
TRBJ2-3,TRBV5-1,TRBD2,-,CASSLEGGSGTDTQYF,TGCGCCAGCAGCTTGGAGGGCGGGAGTGGGACAGATACGCAGTATTTT
TRBJ2-7,TRBV7-8,-,once,CASSLGEYRQAISYEQYF,TGTGCCAGCAGCTTAGGAGAATATCGACAGGCTATCTCCTACGAGCAGTACTTC
TRBJ2-5,TRBV11-2,-,-,CASSSEGGQETQYF,TGTGCCAGCAGCTCGGAGGGTGGGCAAGAGACCCAGTACTTC
TRBJ2-7,TRBV19,-,-,CASSETGSGYEQYF,TGTGCCAGTAGCGAAACAGGGAGTGGCTACGAGCAGTACTTC
TRBJ2-2,TRBV6-5,-,-,CASSFFGESTGELFF,TGTGCCAGCAGTTTTTTCGGGGAATCCACCGGGGAGCTGTTTTTT
TRBJ2-6,TRBV7-9,TRBD1,-,CASSRDRASSGANVLTF,TGTGCCAGCAGCCGGGACAGGGCCTCCTCTGGGGCCAACGTCCTGACTTTC
TRBJ2-2,TRBV9,-,-,CASSVGLVSGELFF,TGTGCCAGCAGCGTAGGGCTAGTAAGCGGGGAGCTGTTTTTT
TRBJ1-1,TRBV6-5,-,-,CASSYGGGTEAFF,TGTGCCAGCAGTTACGGGGGAGGCACTGAAGCTTTCTTT
TRBJ2-3,TRBV15,TRBD2,once,CATSRGSGSSWGTDTQYF,TGTGCCACCAGCAGAGGTAGCGGGAGTTCGTGGGGCACAGATACGCAGTATTTT
TRBJ1-5,TRBV4-1,TRBD1,-,CASSQGVGQGGNQPQHF,TGCGCCAGCAGCCAAGGGGTGGGACAGGGGGGCAATCAGCCCCAGCATTTT
TRBJ2-7,TRBV27,TRBD2,-,CASSPPGLAGSPLYEQYF,TGTGCCAGCAGCCCACCGGGACTAGCGGGAAGTCCTCTTTACGAGCAGTACTTC
TRBJ1-1,TRBV4-3,-,-,CASSQEGLPNTEAFF,TGCGCCAGCAGCCAAGAAGGACTGCCAAACACTGAAGCTTTCTTT
TRBJ1-4,TRBV28,-,-,CASSFSGLNRLWGKLFF,TGTGCCAGCAGTTTTTCTGGTTTGAACAGGTTGTGGGGAAAACTGTTTTTT
TRBJ1-1,TRBV5-4,-,-,CASSLIKGGGAFF,TGTGCCAGCAGCTTAATAAAGGGAGGTGGAGCTTTCTTT
TRBJ2-1,TRBV28,TRBD2,-,CASSTRGLAGGSYNEQFF,TGTGCCAGCAGTACAAGAGGACTAGCGGGAGGGTCCTACAATGAGCAGTTCTTC
TRBJ2-3,TRBV5-1,TRBD2,-,CASRLAGTTDTQYF,TGCGCCAGCAGACTAGCGGGAACGACAGATACGCAGTATTTT
TRBJ1-4,TRBV5-4,-,-,CASSRGHPNEKLFF,TGTGCCAGCAGCAGGGGACATCCTAATGAAAAACTGTTTTTT
TRBJ2-3,TRBV28,TRBD2,-,CASSAGLAGATDTQYF,TGTGCCAGCAGTGCAGGACTAGCGGGAGCGACAGATACGCAGTATTTT
TRBJ2-7,TRBV28,-,-,CASNIFTGGPSYEQYF,TGTGCCAGCAATATTTTCACCGGAGGGCCTTCCTACGAGCAGTACTTC
TRBJ2-7,TRBV27,TRBD2,-,CASSSPRTSGLYEQYF,TGTGCCAGCAGTTCCCCACGGACTAGCGGGTTGTACGAGCAGTACTTC
TRBJ2-1,TRBV11-3,TRBD2,-,CASSSGTSDEQFF,TGTGCCAGCAGCTCCGGGACTAGCGATGAGCAGTTCTTC